In this sample, the clone carrying this T cell receptor beta chain turned up a few times. What it binds is not known. TCRdb called the 5' RACE reads again in MiXCR, with one record for every CDR3 protein. The repertoire has more than 250,000 distinct CDR3 sequences, about 8.1% of them found once; the top ten carry approximately 2.1%. These data are taken from a study of identical twins. The CDR3 contains 14 residues. Germline CDR1 reads LGHNT; CDR2 reads FRNRAP. The germline V and J ends were trimmed by 1 base and 8 bases, with 12 bases remaining between them. Study observations and caveats: Sequences that were out-of-frame, alpha and twin-shared displayed an excess of low generation probability.

The same sample was also studied in work on yellow fever vaccine responses in identical twins.

The gene calls are TRBV12-5 and TRBJ2-1; TRBD2 might be the D (7 bases). Sequenced material: memory (CD45RO+) T cells sorted from blood. This clonotype was obtained from a woman younger than 35 in good health. The chain's CDR3 is CASGLGREGDEQFF. The CDR3 DNA is TGTGCTAGTGGTTTGGGCAGGGAGGGGGATGAGCAGTTCTTC. Using reference TRBV12-5 and TRBJ2-1 for the parts outside the CDR3, the full variable domain is DARVTQTPRHKVTEMGQEVTMRCQPILGHNTVFWYRQTMMQGLELLAYFRNRAPLDDSGMPKDRFSAEMPDATLATLKIQPSEPRDSAVYFCASGLGREGDEQFFGPGTRLTVL.